These 32 T cell receptor beta chains share one sample of origin, sequenced in a study of cytomegalovirus exposure and HLA in healthy donors. The PCR made use of 60 Vbeta and 13 Jbeta primers. The data were produced by immunoSEQ multiplex PCR, yet TCRdb's version contains in-frame clones alone and is incomplete. Among some 150,000 clones, around four fifths were seen once, and the ten largest hold roughly 10%. The sequenced sample was PBMCs. The receptor set was obtained from a man between 45 and 60 years old in good health and CMV-seropositive.

The chain couples TRBV7-3 to TRBJ2-3; maybe TRBD2 (5 bases). The CDR3 is made up of 16 amino acids. Germline V gives CDR1 SGHTA, CDR2 FQGTGA. Between the trimmed V and J ends, which lost 5 bases and 2 bases, there was a span of 17 bases. The CDR3 sequence: CASSASGSLITDTQYF. CDR3 DNA sequence: TGTGCCAGCAGCGCCAGCGGTTCGCTAATCACAGATACGCAGTATTTT.

This rearrangement joins TRBV10-3 to TRBJ1-3, with 9 positions matching TRBD1. Trimming took 5 bases from V and 2 from J; bases not matched to a gene: 4. Germline CDR1 and CDR2: ENHRY and SYGVKD. The CDR3 is 15 residues long. The DNA of the CDR3 is TGTGCCATCAGTCTGGGACAGGGAACTGGAAACACCATATATTTT. It translates to CAISLGQGTGNTIYF.

The V call is TRBV5-1, the J call TRBJ2-6, with D possibly matching TRBD1 (5 bases). Germline V lookup: CDR1 SGHRS, CDR2 YFSETQ. Trimming stripped 1 base from V and 4 bases from J, with 15 bases between. The CDR3 runs 17 residues. The CDR3 DNA follows: TGCGCCAGCAGCTTGACAGGACCTCTTGAAGGGGCCAACGTCCTGACTTTC. It codes for CASSLTGPLEGANVLTF.

The V and J genes are TRBV9 and TRBJ1-2; D not resolved. Trimming took off 0 bases at V and 2 bases at J, with 5 bases between the two ends. CDR1 and CDR2 (germline): SGDLS, YYNGEE. This CDR3 has 13 residues. Written as DNA, the CDR3 is TGTGCCAGCAGCGTAGCACAGAACTATGGCTACACCTTC. This translates into CASSVAQNYGYTF.

The chain uses TRBV5-1 and TRBJ2-2; D unclear. The CDR3 contains 15 residues. Deletions cut 2 bases from V and 4 bases from J, with 12 bases between. CDR1 and CDR2 from the germline V gene are SGHRS and YFSETQ. The CDR3 region is CASSLDSTFTGELFF. The CDR3 DNA reads as TGCGCCAGCAGCTTAGACTCTACGTTCACCGGGGAGCTGTTTTTT.

V is TRBV5-1 and J is TRBJ2-7, with D perhaps matching TRBD1 (5 bases). The CDR3 length is 14 residues. Germline CDR1 reads SGHRS; CDR2 reads YFSETQ. The ends were cut back, 1 base at V and 5 bases at J, with 13 bases in the middle. The CDR3 sequence: CASSLLTVRDEQYF. CDR3 DNA sequence: TGCGCCAGCAGCTTGTTAACAGTCAGGGACGAGCAGTACTTC.

This chain uses TRBV19 with TRBJ1-4; 7 bases line up with TRBD1. This CDR3 contains 14 residues. Germline V lookup: CDR1 LNHDA, CDR2 SQIVND (reference sequence). V lost 5 bases, J lost 4 bases, and 4 bases stayed unmatched. The CDR3 here is CASSGGQFNEKLFF. CDR3 nucleotide sequence: TGTGCCAGTAGTGGGGGACAGTTTAATGAAAAACTGTTTTTT.

For the CDR3, the DNA is TGTGCCAGCAACCGGATCCAGGGTAGCACAGATACGCAGTATTTT. Its protein is CASNRIQGSTDTQYF. V is TRBV6-5 and J is TRBJ2-3, with a tentative D call TRBD1 (5 bases). CDR1 and CDR2 (germline): MNHEY, SVGAGI. V was clipped by 7 bases and J by 0 bases, with 14 bases between them. This CDR3 has 15 residues.

This clone occurred a few times. The rearrangement links TRBV6-1 to TRBJ2-3, with 7 nucleotides matching TRBD1. Germline values: CDR1 MNHNS, CDR2 SASEGT. This CDR3 region has 13 residues. Trimming at V came to 8 bases and at J to 10 bases, leaving 12 bases not matched to a gene. This chain's CDR3 is CASVDRALGAQYF. In DNA, the CDR3 is TGTGCCAGCGTAGACAGGGCCCTCGGGGCGCAGTATTTT.

The chain combines TRBV7-9 with TRBJ2-7; unclear D gene. CDR1 and CDR2 from the germline V gene are SEHNR and FQNEAQ (reference sequence). V was cut by 5 bases and J by 2 bases, with 7 bases left in between. The CDR3 covers 12 residues. The CDR3 DNA is TGTGCCAGCAGCGAGAGTACCTACGAGCAGTACTTC. Its translation is CASSESTYEQYF.

V usage is TRBV2 and J usage is TRBJ1-4; 7 bases line up with TRBD1. The CDR3 covers 14 residues. CDR1 and CDR2 from the germline V gene are SNHLY and FYNNEI. Unmatched junction bases numbered 5, after V lost 2 bases and J lost 8 bases. As DNA, the CDR3 is TGTGCCAGCAGTGAAAACAGGGGCGGCGAAAAACTGTTTTTT. Protein product: CASSENRGGEKLFF.

The rearrangement joins TRBV29-1 to TRBJ2-7, with 8 bases aligning to TRBD1. With 4 bases clipped from V and 5 bases from J, the junction kept 4 bases outside the gene matches. CDR1 SQVTM and CDR2 ANQGSEA come from the germline V gene. The CDR3 spans 12 residues. CDR3 protein: CSVADREDEQYF. CDR3 bases: TGCAGCGTTGCGGACAGGGAGGACGAGCAGTACTTC.

The V and J genes are TRBV6-5 and TRBJ1-5, with TRBD1 identical over 8 bases. The germline V gene has CDR1 MNHEY and CDR2 SVGAGI. The CDR3 runs to 14 residues. V was clipped by 4 bases and J by 6 bases; unmatched bases: 5. The CDR3 DNA reads as TGTGCCAGCAGTTCCCGACAGGGGTCTCAGCCCCAGCATTTT. This gives the protein CASSSRQGSQPQHF.

J is TRBJ1-2 and V is TRBV30; 7 bases fit TRBD1. Germline CDR1 reads GTSNPN; CDR2 reads SVGIG (reference sequence). V lost 3 bases and J lost 7; bases outside the gene matches: 8. The CDR3 is 13 residues long. As DNA, the CDR3 is TGTGCCTGGAGGGAGGGACAGTCGGGTGGCTACACCTTC. Residues: CAWREGQSGGYTF.

This clone came up a few times. This rearrangement joins TRBV5-1 to TRBJ2-1, with 16 bases identical to TRBD2. The CDR3 has 16 residues. Germline assignment: CDR1 SGHRS and CDR2 YFSETQ. V lost 0 bases to trimming and J lost 8 bases; unmatched junction nucleotides: 2. The CDR3 DNA is TGCGCCAGCAGCTTGGGGGGACTAGCGGGAGGGGATGAGCAGTTCTTC. This sequence encodes CASSLGGLAGGDEQFF.

The chain carries TRBV11-1 and TRBJ2-5, with 8 bases matching TRBD1. Germline CDR1 and CDR2: SGHAT and FQDESV (reference sequence). The CDR3 sequence is 14 residues long. The trim removed 7 bases at V and 2 bases at J, leaving 6 bases unmatched. The CDR3 coding sequence is TGTGCCAGCAATGGGGACAGGACTCAAGAGACCCAGTACTTC. As protein: CASNGDRTQETQYF.

The chain is built from TRBV4-2 and TRBJ1-5; TRBD1 matches at 10 bases. The V gene end was trimmed by 1 base and the J gene end by 3 bases; junction bases not matched to a gene: 3. The CDR3 runs 16 residues. The germline V gene encodes CDR1 LGHNA and CDR2 YNFKEQ. The CDR3 coding sequence is TGTGCCAGCAGCCAAGGACAGGGGGCGTACAATCAGCCCCAGCATTTT. Translating it yields CASSQGQGAYNQPQHF.

The chain combines TRBV5-8 with TRBJ2-7, with D maybe TRBD1 (5 bases). Germline assignment: CDR1 SGHTS and CDR2 YDEGEE. This CDR3 is built from 11 residues. V shed 2 bases and J shed 11 bases, with 11 bases lying between them. For the CDR3, the DNA is TGTGCCAGCAGCTTTAGGGGTCGGGAGTACTTC. It specifies CASSFRGREYF.

The chain has TRBV30 and TRBJ1-1; a weak D match, TRBD1 (6 bases). This CDR3 comprises 15 residues. The germline V gene has CDR1 GTSNPN and CDR2 SVGIG (reference sequence). V was pared by 4 bases and J by 3 bases, with 18 bases between. The DNA for the CDR3 is TGTGCCTGGACCAGCCCCTCAAGGGGGTACACTGAAGCTTTCTTT. The encoded protein is CAWTSPSRGYTEAFF. Full variable domain (missing parts from reference TRBV30 and TRBJ1-1): SQTIHQWPATLVQPVGSPLSLECTVEGTSNPNLYWYRQAAGRGLQLLFYSVGIGQISSEVPQNLSASRPQDRQFILSSKKLLLSDSGFYLCAWTSPSRGYTEAFFGQGTRLTVV.

The gene calls are TRBV7-2 and TRBJ2-7; 7 nucleotides match TRBD1. Germline-derived CDR1 and CDR2 are SGHTA and FQGNSA. Trimming at V came to 8 bases and at J to 0 bases, leaving 7 bases not matched to a gene. The CDR3 covers 14 residues. The CDR3 coding sequence is TGTGCCAGCTCCTGGGGACAGAGCTCCTACGAGCAGTACTTC. It encodes CASSWGQSSYEQYF.

This clone appeared a few times. V gene TRBV28 combines with J gene TRBJ2-7; D ambiguous. Germline V gene sequence: CDR1 MDHEN, CDR2 SYDVKM. The CDR3 spans 11 residues. V lost 6 bases, J lost 6 bases, and 9 bases lay in between. The CDR3 bases are TGTGCCAGCAGCCTTCGGGTCGAGCAGTACTTC. Protein sequence: CASSLRVEQYF. The full variable domain, completed using reference TRBV28 and TRBJ2-7, is DVKVTQSSRYLVKRTGEKVFLECVQDMDHENMFWYRQDPGLGLRLIYFSYDVKMKEKGDIPEGYSVSREKKERFSLILESASTNQTSMYLCASSLRVEQYFGPGTRLTVT.

The chain uses TRBV5-1 and TRBJ2-7; 8 nucleotides agree with TRBD2. With 7 bases clipped from V and 6 bases from J, the junction kept 15 bases outside the gene matches. The CDR3 sequence is 15 residues long. Germline CDR1 reads SGHRS; CDR2 reads YFSETQ. Written as DNA, the CDR3 is TGCGCCAGCGGTCCCGGGAGCGGGAGTTTCCCCGAGCAGTACTTC. Protein product: CASGPGSGSFPEQYF.

This clone has a single count. The chain uses TRBV19 and TRBJ2-4; D may be TRBD1 (6 bases). The CDR3 is made up of 14 amino acids. Germline-derived CDR1 and CDR2 are LNHDA and SQIVND (reference sequence). The V gene lost 0 bases and the J gene lost 8 bases, with 11 bases spanning the gap. CDR3 nucleotides: TGTGCCAGTAGTATAGATCCTCAGGGGTACATTCAGTACTTC. It is translated as CASSIDPQGYIQYF.

The genes are TRBV9 and TRBJ2-1, with 7 bases that match TRBD2. The V gene's germline CDR1 is SGDLS and CDR2 YYNGEE. This CDR3 is built from 15 residues. The V gene end was trimmed by 5 bases and the J gene end by 4 bases; junction bases not matched to a gene: 9. The CDR3 loop reads CASSETGLPYNEQFF. The CDR3 region has the DNA TGTGCCAGCAGTGAGACGGGACTACCTTACAATGAGCAGTTCTTC. The whole variable domain, filled in from reference TRBV9 and TRBJ2-1, reads DSGVTQTPKHLITATGQRVTLRCSPRSGDLSVYWYQQSLDQGLQFLIQYYNGEERAKGNILERFSAQQFPDLHSELNLSSLELGDSALYFCASSETGLPYNEQFFGPGTRLTVL.

V gene TRBV7-2 combines with J gene TRBJ2-7; 7 bases map to TRBD1. The CDR3 is 14 residues long. Germline CDR1 SGHTA, CDR2 FQGNSA. Losses at the gene ends were 6 bases for V and 3 bases for J; bases not matched to a gene: 8. This chain's CDR3 is CASRRGQGRYEQYF. The CDR3 DNA reads as TGTGCCAGCAGGAGGGGGCAGGGGCGCTACGAGCAGTACTTC.

The rearrangement uses TRBV7-2 and TRBJ1-5, with 10 bases aligning to TRBD1. The CDR3 covers 14 residues. The trim removed 4 bases at V and 9 bases at J, leaving 6 bases unmatched. Germline CDR1 reads SGHTA; CDR2 reads FQGNSA. Here the CDR3 reads CASSSGTGERPQHF. For the CDR3, the DNA is TGTGCCAGCAGCTCGGGGACAGGGGAAAGGCCCCAGCATTTT.

V gene TRBV11-2 combines with J gene TRBJ2-3; 11 nucleotides match TRBD2. The CDR3 runs to 15 residues. V was clipped by 4 bases and J by 2 bases; unmatched bases: 2. CDR1 is SGHAT, CDR2 FQNNGV, per germline. The CDR3 DNA sequence: TGTGCCAGCAGCTCGACTAGCGGGGCCACAGATACGCAGTATTTT. Its translation: CASSSTSGATDTQYF. The full variable domain, completed using reference TRBV11-2 and TRBJ2-3, is EAGVAQSPRYKIIEKRQSVAFWCNPISGHATLYWYQQILGQGPKLLIQFQNNGVVDDSQLPKDRFSAERLKGVDSTLKIQPAKLEDSAVYLCASSSTSGATDTQYFGPGTRLTVL.

The CDR3 region is CASSLEGLAGANEQFF. Written as DNA, the CDR3 is TGTGCCAGCAGCTTAGAGGGGCTAGCGGGAGCCAATGAGCAGTTCTTC. The chain links TRBV11-2 to TRBJ2-1, with TRBD2 identical over 10 bases. Trimming cost V 0 bases and J 6 bases; bases outside gene matches: 5. This CDR3 spans 16 amino acids. Per germline, CDR1 SGHAT and CDR2 FQNNGV.

The chain uses TRBV27 and TRBJ1-4, with a weak D call TRBD1 (5 bases). The V end lost 6 bases, the J end lost 5 bases, and 10 bases lay between the germline ends. The germline CDR1 and CDR2 sequences are MNHEY and SMNVEV (reference sequence). The CDR3 runs 13 residues. CDR3 in amino acids: CASRDISNEKLFF. The DNA of the CDR3 is TGTGCCAGCAGGGACATCAGCAATGAAAAACTGTTTTTT.

This clone came up a few times. The chain combines TRBV7-9 with TRBJ2-1; 7 nucleotides align to TRBD1. CDR1 is SEHNR, CDR2 FQNEAQ, per germline (reference sequence). V was pared by 3 bases and J by 3 bases, with 5 bases of the junction left unmatched. There are 15 residues in the CDR3. Here the CDR3 reads CASSLAQGIYNEQFF. The CDR3 coding sequence is TGTGCCAGCAGCTTGGCACAGGGGATCTACAATGAGCAGTTCTTC.

The CDR3 coding sequence is TGTGCCAGCAGTCTCCAGATGGGACAGGGGCCCTATAGCAATCAGCCCCAGCATTTT. Residues: CASSLQMGQGPYSNQPQHF. The V gene is TRBV28, the J gene TRBJ1-5; 10 bases fit TRBD1. CDR1 MDHEN and CDR2 SYDVKM come from the germline V gene. J gave up 0 bases and V 5 bases, and 13 bases lay outside the gene matches. The CDR3 consists of 19 residues.

The rearrangement links TRBV21-1 to TRBJ1-6; TRBD1, the D gene given by the table, was not confirmed from the DNA. TRBV21-1 is shown as a pseudogene. The CDR3 is made up of 14 amino acids. DNA of the CDR3: TGTGCCAGCAGCTTACAGACCTATAATTCACCCCTCCACTTT. Protein: CASSLQTYNSPLHF.